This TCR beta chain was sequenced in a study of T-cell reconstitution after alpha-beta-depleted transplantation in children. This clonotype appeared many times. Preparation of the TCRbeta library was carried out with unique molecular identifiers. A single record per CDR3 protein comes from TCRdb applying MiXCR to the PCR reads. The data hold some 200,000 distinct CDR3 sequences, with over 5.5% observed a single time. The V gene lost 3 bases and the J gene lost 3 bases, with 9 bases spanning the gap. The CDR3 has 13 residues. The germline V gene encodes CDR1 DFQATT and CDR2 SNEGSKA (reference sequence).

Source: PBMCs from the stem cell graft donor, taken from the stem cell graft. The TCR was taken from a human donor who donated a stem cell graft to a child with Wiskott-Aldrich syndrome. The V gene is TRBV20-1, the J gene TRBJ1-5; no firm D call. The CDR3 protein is CSASNGINQPQHF. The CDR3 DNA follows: TGCAGTGCTAGTAACGGAATCAATCAGCCCCAGCATTTT.